One sample yielded the 27 T cell receptor beta chains listed below, sequenced in a study of T cells in tumors after PD-1 blockade. The repertoire was sequenced with immunoSEQ multiplex PCR; TCRdb's copy has only in-frame clones and lacks some. This sample has roughly 50,000 clones, with nearly 80% found just once. The sequencing here drew on PBMCs, taken before anti-PD-1 treatment. The source of these receptors is a human donor with basal cell carcinoma.

The rearrangement joins TRBV9 to TRBJ2-2; D remains unclear. Germline V lookup: CDR1 SGDLS, CDR2 YYNGEE. There are 9 residues in the CDR3. CDR3 nucleotides: TGTGCAACCACCGGGGAGCTGTTTTTT. Encoded protein: CATTGELFF. The full variable domain, completed using reference TRBV9 and TRBJ2-2, is DSGVTQTPKHLITATGQRVTLRCSPRSGDLSVYWYQQSLDQGLQFLIQYYNGEERAKGNILERFSAQQFPDLHSELNLSSLELGDSALYFCATTGELFFGEGSRLTVL.

This clone was picked up a small number of times. The chain employs TRBV6-6 and TRBJ1-2, with 7 bases aligning to TRBD1. Germline-derived CDR1 and CDR2 are MNHNY and SVGAGI (reference sequence). Germline trimming cut 5 bases from V and 4 bases from J; bases unmatched to any gene: 10. CDR3 length equals 15 residues. DNA of the CDR3: TGTGCCAGCAGTCCCTTGACAGGGTCCGGCTATGGCTACACCTTC. Residues: CASSPLTGSGYGYTF.

The gene calls are TRBV6-6 and TRBJ1-6, with a weak D call TRBD1 (5 bases). Germline loops: CDR1 MNHNY, CDR2 SVGAGI (reference sequence). This CDR3 has 16 amino acids. V shed 2 bases and J shed 5 bases, with 13 bases lying between them. As DNA, the CDR3 is TGTGCCAGCAGTTACGTTCGGGGGTTAGATAATTCACCCCTCCACTTT. It specifies CASSYVRGLDNSPLHF.

This clone qualifies as medium-sized. The V and J genes are TRBV19 and TRBJ2-6; TRBD2 is a possible D gene (6 bases). CDR1 and CDR2 from the germline V gene are LNHDA and SQIVND (reference sequence). This CDR3 region has 15 residues. Trimming removed 5 bases from V and 0 bases from J, with 8 bases in between. The CDR3 is CASSWEASGANVLTF. The CDR3 DNA reads as TGTGCCAGTAGTTGGGAGGCCTCTGGGGCCAACGTCCTGACTTTC.

The chain combines TRBV28 with TRBJ2-2; D is perhaps TRBD1 (5 bases). The V end was cut by 8 bases, the J end by 8 bases, with 24 bases between. CDR1 is MDHEN and CDR2 is SYDVKM in the germline V gene. The CDR3 has 16 amino acids. This chain's CDR3 is CASGSPVGQGRGELFF. The DNA of the CDR3 is TGTGCCAGCGGATCCCCGGTGGGGCAGGGCCGTGGGGAGCTGTTTTTT.

The CDR3 bases are TGTGCCAGCAGCGCCGGACTAGCGGGAGGGCAAGAGACCCAGTACTTC. The encoded protein is CASSAGLAGGQETQYF. This chain uses TRBV2 with TRBJ2-5; 15 positions match TRBD2. V shed 6 bases, J shed 2 bases, and the junction held 4 bases outside the gene matches. The CDR3 runs to 16 residues. The V gene's germline CDR1 is SNHLY and CDR2 FYNNEI.

The sample holds one count of this clone. J is TRBJ2-3 and V is TRBV6-5; D call uncertain. Germline assignment: CDR1 MNHEY and CDR2 SVGAGI. The CDR3 totals 11 residues. Trimming took off 7 bases at V and 0 bases at J, with 2 bases between the two ends. The CDR3 DNA sequence: TGTGCCAGCATGAGCACAGATACGCAGTATTTT. Translated: CASMSTDTQYF.

This clone was picked up one time. The gene calls are TRBV20-1 and TRBJ1-4, with D hard to call. The V gene lost 3 bases and the J gene lost 0 bases, with 8 bases spanning the gap. The CDR3 has 14 residues. Germline assignment: CDR1 DFQATT and CDR2 SNEGSKA (reference sequence). The DNA for the CDR3 is TGCAGTGCTAGTCTCGATGCAACTAATGAAAAACTGTTTTTT. It is translated as CSASLDATNEKLFF.

This clone was picked up one time. The chain recombines TRBV24-1 with TRBJ2-3; no definite D call. Trimming pared 1 base from V and 3 bases from J, leaving 10 bases between. Germline-derived CDR1 and CDR2 are KGHDR and SFDVKD. The CDR3 runs 15 residues. The CDR3 sequence: CATSDFSTKTDTQYF. The CDR3, as DNA: TGTGCCACCAGTGATTTCTCGACAAAGACAGATACGCAGTATTTT.

The table lists this clone with a count of one. V and J are TRBV9 and TRBJ1-3; D not resolved. Trimming left V 5 bases short and J 0 bases short, with 18 bases between. The CDR3 sequence is 17 residues long. The germline CDR1 and CDR2 sequences are SGDLS and YYNGEE. CDR3 in amino acids: CASSPLYRANSGNTIYF. The CDR3 DNA reads TGTGCCAGCAGTCCCCTCTACCGGGCCAACTCTGGAAACACCATATATTTT.

The rearrangement joins TRBV7-6 to TRBJ1-3; no definite D call. Germline CDR1 is SGHVS and CDR2 is FNYEAQ. Trimming stripped 0 bases from V and 4 bases from J, with 4 bases between. The length of the CDR3 is 13 residues. CDR3 protein: CASSLAGGNTIYF. The CDR3 DNA reads TGTGCCAGCAGCTTAGCGGGCGGAAACACCATATATTTT.

This clone was detected only a few times. V and J are TRBV5-1 and TRBJ2-1, with 9 bases aligning to TRBD2. V trimming: 4 bases; J trimming: 2 bases; junction bases outside the gene matches: 4. The CDR3 length is 15 residues. Per germline, CDR1 SGHRS and CDR2 YFSETQ. CDR3 in amino acids: CASSLREGAYNEQFF. The CDR3 nucleotides are TGCGCCAGCAGCCTGCGGGAGGGGGCCTACAATGAGCAGTTCTTC. Full variable domain (outside the CDR3, taken from reference TRBV5-1 and TRBJ2-1): KAGVTQTPRYLIKTRGQQVTLSCSPISGHRSVSWYQQTPGQGLQFLFEYFSETQRNKGNFPGRFSGRQFSNSRSEMNVSTLELGDSALYLCASSLREGAYNEQFFGPGTRLTVL.

The chain employs TRBV27 and TRBJ2-6, with D hard to call. The CDR3 covers 17 residues. Trimming took off 2 bases at V and 0 bases at J, with 11 bases between the two ends. CDR1 MNHEY and CDR2 SMNVEV come from the germline V gene (reference sequence). The CDR3 loop is CASSLGVGFSGANVLTF. The CDR3 nucleotides are TGTGCCAGCAGTTTAGGGGTGGGATTCTCTGGGGCCAACGTCCTGACTTTC.

In this sample, this clone turned up once. The chain has TRBV18 and TRBJ1-2; maybe TRBD1 (6 bases). The length of the CDR3 is 15 residues. Germline values: CDR1 KGHSH, CDR2 LQKENI. V was shortened by 2 bases and J by 8 bases, with 18 bases between the two germline ends. The DNA of the CDR3 is TGTGCCAGCTCACCAGTTGTCGACAGGTCGAGGGGCTACACCTTC. This codes for CASSPVVDRSRGYTF.

This chain connects TRBV4-1 to TRBJ1-1; 8 bases align to TRBD1. Germline V CDR1 and CDR2: MGHRA, YSYEKL. The CDR3 length is 14 residues. V was clipped by 1 base and J by 6 bases; unmatched bases: 4. Written as DNA, the CDR3 is TGCGCCAGCAGCCAAGGACAGGGGAAACCTGAAGCTTTCTTT. Its protein product is CASSQGQGKPEAFF.

The sample holds many counts of this clone. The chain uses TRBV28 and TRBJ1-5; TRBD1 agrees at 7 bases. The junction had 5 bases not matched to a gene; V was cut back by 3 bases and J by 0 bases. This CDR3 is built from 16 residues. Germline assignment: CDR1 MDHEN and CDR2 SYDVKM. Here the CDR3 DNA reads TGTGCCAGCAGTTTTGGACAGGATAATAGCAATCAGCCCCAGCATTTT. Its translation: CASSFGQDNSNQPQHF.

This rearrangement joins TRBV11-1 to TRBJ2-7; TRBD1 agrees at 7 bases. The junction had 3 bases not matched to a gene; V was cut back by 3 bases and J by 4 bases. Per germline, CDR1 SGHAT and CDR2 FQDESV (reference sequence). CDR3 length: 13 amino acids. CDR3 sequence reads: CASSFGTVYEQYF. As DNA, the CDR3 is TGTGCCAGCAGCTTCGGGACAGTTTACGAGCAGTACTTC. The variable domain in full, with the rest retrieved from reference TRBV11-1 and TRBJ2-7, is EAEVAQSPRYKITEKSQAVAFWCDPISGHATLYWYRQILGQGPELLVQFQDESVVDDSQLPKDRFSAERLKGVDSTLKIQPAELGDSAMYLCASSFGTVYEQYFGPGTRLTVT.

This chain links TRBV4-2 with TRBJ2-7; 12 positions agree with TRBD2. The germline CDR1 and CDR2 sequences are LGHNA and YNFKEQ. V lost 0 bases, J lost 6 bases, and 3 bases stayed unmatched. This CDR3 is built from 15 residues. CDR3 bases: TGTGCCAGCAGCCAAGATCTAGCGGGGGGGCGCGAGCAGTACTTC. Translation gives CASSQDLAGGREQYF.

Only one count was recorded for this clone. J is TRBJ1-1 and V is TRBV28, with TRBD1 identical over 8 bases. The CDR3 is 13 amino acids. Trimming at V came to 8 bases and at J to 5 bases, leaving 7 bases not matched to a gene. Germline assignment: CDR1 MDHEN and CDR2 SYDVKM. CDR3 DNA sequence: TGTGCCAGCCATTCAGGGGGCTGGACTGAAGCTTTCTTT. It encodes CASHSGGWTEAFF.

V usage is TRBV30 and J usage is TRBJ2-1; TRBD1 aligns across 9 bases. This CDR3 has 13 amino acids. CDR1 and CDR2 (germline): GTSNPN, SVGIG (reference sequence). Losses at the gene ends were 1 base for V and 6 bases for J; bases not matched to a gene: 1. CDR3 residues: CAWSDRGRNEQFF. DNA of the CDR3: TGTGCCTGGAGTGACAGGGGGCGCAATGAGCAGTTCTTC.

About this clone itself: The sample holds other DNA sequences that translate to the same CDR3. The chain links TRBV5-4 to TRBJ1-2; D possibly corresponds to TRBD1 (6 bases). Per the germline V gene, CDR1 is SGHNT and CDR2 is YYREEE (reference sequence). The CDR3 runs 14 residues. V lost 0 bases to trimming and J lost 1 base, with 7 bases between them. The CDR3 here is CASSLEQGNYGYTF. DNA of the CDR3: TGTGCCAGCAGCTTGGAACAGGGTAACTATGGCTACACCTTC.

This clone was seen a single time. Other DNA sequences in the same sample also yield this CDR3. The chain uses TRBV5-1 and TRBJ1-1; D uncertain. Germline CDR1 reads SGHRS; CDR2 reads YFSETQ. The CDR3 covers 13 residues. V was shortened by 0 bases and J by 1 base, with 4 bases between the two germline ends. The CDR3 DNA sequence: TGCGCCAGCAGCTTGGGAGGGAACACTGAAGCTTTCTTT. This encodes CASSLGGNTEAFF.

The V gene is TRBV28, the J gene TRBJ2-4, with 9 bases that match TRBD2. V was clipped by 5 bases and J by 4 bases; unmatched bases: 18. Germline V gene lookup returns CDR1 MDHEN and CDR2 SYDVKM. CDR3 length: 19 residues. The CDR3 sequence: CASSPRSSGRGQSKNIQYF. CDR3 sequence (DNA): TGTGCCAGCAGTCCCAGAAGTAGCGGGAGAGGGCAATCGAAAAACATTCAGTACTTC.

This sequence joins TRBV6-5 and TRBJ2-3, with 13 bases identical to TRBD2. V was pared by 6 bases and J by 9 bases, with 9 bases of the junction left unmatched. The V gene's germline CDR1 is MNHEY and CDR2 SVGAGI. This CDR3 has 15 amino acids. Here the CDR3 reads CASSPGTSGIKTQYF. CDR3 coding DNA: TGTGCCAGCAGCCCCGGGACTAGCGGGATAAAGACGCAGTATTTT.

The table lists this clone with a count of one. The chain recombines TRBV19 with TRBJ1-5; tentative D call: TRBD1 (5 bases). V lost 6 bases, J lost 3 bases, and 18 bases lay in between. The CDR3 extends over 16 amino acids. Germline V gene sequence: CDR1 LNHDA, CDR2 SQIVND (reference sequence). CDR3 bases: TGTGCCAGTAGCTCCCGAAGCAGGGAACCCAATCAGCCCCAGCATTTT. Protein: CASSSRSREPNQPQHF.

As concerns this clone: One end of the junction is discordant with germline, which a read error may explain. The chain is built from TRBV5-6 and TRBJ1-4, with D hard to call. The CDR3 is 11 residues long. Germline V CDR1 and CDR2: SGHDT, YYEEEE. CDR3 protein: CASSKEGASNF. In nucleotides, the CDR3 is TGTGCCAGCAGCAAGGAGGGTGCGTCAAACTTT.

The chain combines TRBV19 with TRBJ1-5, with TRBD1 matching 7 bases. Germline lookup yields CDR1 LNHDA and CDR2 SQIVND (reference sequence). The V and J ends lost 4 bases and 2 bases, in that order; junction bases with no gene match: 5. CDR3 size: 15 residues. The CDR3 reads CASSTTGAGNQPQHF. Written as DNA, the CDR3 is TGTGCCAGTAGTACTACAGGGGCGGGCAATCAGCCCCAGCATTTT.